This T cell receptor (beta chain) is drawn from a study of blood T cell repertoires in COVID-19. Study background: Acute and convalescent COVID-19 specimens originated in the United States, Italy and Spain. T cells, B-cell-depleted T cells, or PBMCs provided the cDNA or gDNA that served as material.

Per the original methods: The assay estimated nucleated cells by amplifying reference gene primers. Measured with immunoSEQ multiplex PCR; TCRdb has only the in-frame clones, and not every one. Clone size and the V and J calls come from that table; the DNA yielded D and trimming. The data show over 60,000 clones, with roughly 87% seen just once and 15% to 20% held by the top ten. This CDR3 has 14 amino acids. Trimming cost V 8 bases and J 6 bases; bases outside gene matches: 12. The germline V gene has CDR1 LNHDA and CDR2 SQIVND (reference sequence). This clonotype was obtained from a human donor in a cohort sampled during active COVID-19. The specimen was peripheral blood. J is TRBJ2-7 and V is TRBV19; TRBD1 aligns across 8 bases. CDR3 amino acids: CASGRTGWTSEQYF. DNA for the CDR3: TGTGCCAGTGGAAGGACAGGGTGGACGAGCGAGCAGTACTTC.